This paragraph reports one T cell receptor beta chain. The antigen remains unidentified. TCRdb keeps only in-frame clones here, not all; method: immunoSEQ multiplex PCR. The sample lists more than 100,000 clones, 88% seen once, with 4.5% to 5% in the top ten. The data originate from a study of T cell responses to AZD1222 COVID-19 vaccine. Study conclusions and caveats: Females made up more of the donors, who were largely white British, and clonal diversity may have come out too low.

In germline, CDR1 is LGHNA, CDR2 YNFKEQ. The V and J ends lost 1 base and 0 bases respectively, with 4 bases between them. The CDR3 runs to 15 residues. The specimen was peripheral blood, collected on day 0 of AZD1222 vaccination. This clonotype originated in an adult in good health. The genes are TRBV4-2 and TRBJ1-6; D is unresolved. The CDR3 DNA reads as TGTGCCAGCAGCCAAGGGATCTCCTATAATTCACCCCTCCACTTT. Encoded protein: CASSQGISYNSPLHF.